This passage covers 14 T cell receptor beta chains from one sample sequenced in a study of T cells in Graves' hyperthyroidism and ophthalmopathy. It was RNA transcripts that yielded the amplified TCR beta CDR3 regions. RT-PCR in the first round (using the HTBI primer set) targeted the TCR CDR3. A single record per CDR3 protein comes from TCRdb applying MiXCR to the multiplex PCR reads. The table has hundreds of thousands of distinct CDR3 sequences, around 20% seen once; the top ten hold 30% to 40%. The sample taken for sequencing was blood. These receptors all come from a man aged 25-45 years with Graves' ophthalmopathy.

The chain recombines TRBV29-1 with TRBJ2-1; 7 nucleotides match TRBD2. The length of the CDR3 is 12 residues. Germline loops: CDR1 SQVTM, CDR2 ANQGSEA. The V segment lost 4 bases and the J segment 9 bases; nucleotides outside the gene matches: 6. This CDR3 is CSVAGRTAEQFF. CDR3 DNA sequence: TGCAGCGTTGCCGGGAGGACGGCTGAGCAGTTCTTC.

The V and J genes are TRBV28 and TRBJ2-5; D may be TRBD1 (5 bases). The CDR3 extends over 16 amino acids. The V end was cut by 2 bases, the J end by 3 bases, with 16 bases between. CDR1 and CDR2 (germline): MDHEN, SYDVKM. CDR3 sequence reads: CASSLASDSSEETQYF. CDR3 nucleotide sequence: TGTGCCAGCAGTTTAGCGTCCGACAGTTCCGAAGAGACCCAGTACTTC.

The chain recombines TRBV6-1 with TRBJ1-2; D perhaps matches TRBD1 (5 bases). The CDR3 is made up of 12 amino acids. Trimming took off 6 bases at V and 8 bases at J, with 13 bases between the two ends. The germline CDR1 and CDR2 sequences are MNHNS and SASEGT. The CDR3 DNA reads as TGTGCCAGCAGAGGGACCACCTGGGGCTACACCTTC. It yields the protein CASRGTTWGYTF.

The chain couples TRBV24-1 to TRBJ1-5, with D uncertain. Per germline, CDR1 KGHDR and CDR2 SFDVKD. V was clipped by 1 base and J by 5 bases, with 14 bases between them. The CDR3 is made up of 16 amino acids. Here the CDR3 DNA reads TGTGCCACCAGTGATTTATTCCGCCCCTCAGATCAGCCCCAGCATTTT. Amino acid sequence: CATSDLFRPSDQPQHF.

This clonotype was recorded at least ten times. V gene TRBV11-2 combines with J gene TRBJ2-7; D ambiguous. Germline V CDR1 and CDR2: SGHAT, FQNNGV. V lost 5 bases and J 2 bases, leaving 10 bases between the germline ends. The CDR3 consists of 13 residues. The CDR3 sequence is CASSTDGTYEQYF. The CDR3 DNA is TGTGCCAGCAGCACGGACGGAACCTACGAGCAGTACTTC.

This clonotype has only a few counts. The genes are TRBV28 and TRBJ2-1; the match to TRBD2 covers 8 bases. Germline-derived CDR1 and CDR2 are MDHEN and SYDVKM. Germline trimming cut 3 bases from V and 3 bases from J; bases unmatched to any gene: 1. The CDR3 length is 14 residues. This CDR3 reads CASSFSGNYNEQFF. CDR3 in DNA: TGTGCCAGCAGTTTTAGCGGGAACTACAATGAGCAGTTCTTC.

The rearrangement links TRBV9 to TRBJ2-1; either TRBD1 or TRBD2 may fit D (5 bases each). The CDR3 covers 15 residues. CDR1 is SGDLS and CDR2 is YYNGEE in the germline V gene. Trimming took off 3 bases at V and 3 bases at J, with 13 bases between the two ends. The CDR3 region has the DNA TGTGCCAGCAGCGCCCGGGACCGCTACTACAATGAGCAGTTCTTC. Protein: CASSARDRYYNEQFF. Filled out from reference TRBV9 and TRBJ2-1, the complete variable domain reads DSGVTQTPKHLITATGQRVTLRCSPRSGDLSVYWYQQSLDQGLQFLIQYYNGEERAKGNILERFSAQQFPDLHSELNLSSLELGDSALYFCASSARDRYYNEQFFGPGTRLTVL.

The chain is built from TRBV9 and TRBJ1-1, with D possibly being TRBD1 (6 bases). Germline loops: CDR1 SGDLS, CDR2 YYNGEE. Trimming cost V 2 bases and J 7 bases, with 15 bases left between them. This CDR3 is built from 14 residues. The DNA for the CDR3 is TGTGCCAGCAGCGTGGGTACAGGGAACCTTGAAGCTTTCTTT. Translating gives CASSVGTGNLEAFF.

The chain recombines TRBV18 with TRBJ2-3; 8 positions agree with TRBD1. Germline trimming cut 1 base from V and 2 bases from J; bases unmatched to any gene: 8. CDR1 is KGHSH and CDR2 is LQKENI in the germline V gene. The CDR3 runs 17 residues. DNA for the CDR3: TGTGCCAGCTCACCACGTGGAACAGGGGGGTCCACAGATACGCAGTATTTT. It codes for CASSPRGTGGSTDTQYF.

The chain recombines TRBV13 with TRBJ1-5; TRBD1 might be the D (5 bases). The CDR3 totals 13 residues. V was trimmed by 5 bases and J by 9 bases, leaving 14 bases between them. Looked up from germline, CDR1 is PRHDT and CDR2 is FYEKMQ (reference sequence). CDR3 amino acids: CASSEGPKSPQHF. The CDR3, as DNA: TGTGCCAGCAGCGAGGGACCGAAATCGCCCCAGCATTTT.

This clonotype came up many times. The genes are TRBV5-1 and TRBJ1-2; tentative D call: TRBD1 (5 bases). Germline V gene sequence: CDR1 SGHRS, CDR2 YFSETQ. This CDR3 has 12 residues. V lost 5 bases to trimming and J lost 4 bases, with 9 bases between them. CDR3 nucleotide sequence: TGCGCCAGCAGTCCCAGGGCCTATGGCTACACCTTC. Its translation is CASSPRAYGYTF.

The chain recombines TRBV10-3 with TRBJ2-1, with 7 bases matching TRBD1. Judging by the DNA end, TRBJ2-7 fits better; the J call may be wrong. Germline V gives CDR1 ENHRY, CDR2 SYGVKD. The CDR3 loop spans 17 amino acids. CDR3 residues: CAISSGRRDRTYNEQYF. In nucleotides, the CDR3 is TGTGCCATCAGTTCCGGCCGCCGGGACAGAACCTACAATGAGCAGTACTTC.

The rearrangement links TRBV6-1 to TRBJ2-7; 9 nucleotides line up with TRBD2. CDR3 length: 15 residues. V lost 2 bases, J lost 5 bases, and 7 bases stayed unmatched. The germline V gene has CDR1 MNHNS and CDR2 SASEGT. The CDR3 here is CASSELSSGTNEQYF. CDR3 bases: TGTGCCAGCAGTGAACTTTCTAGCGGGACCAACGAGCAGTACTTC.

This clonotype was recorded a few times. It is likely a read error, because the conserved phenylalanine at the end of the CDR3 is missing. V usage is TRBV3-1 and J usage is TRBJ2-5; D remains ambiguous. This CDR3 region has 13 residues. Germline lookup yields CDR1 LGHDT and CDR2 YNNKEL (reference sequence). V dropped 4 bases and J dropped 1 base, with 7 bases sitting between them. CDR3 in amino acids: CASSLGFQETQYL. CDR3 nucleotides: TGTGCCAGCAGCCTTGGGTTCCAAGAGACCCAGTACCTC.